A single sample gave rise to the 25 T cell receptor beta chains below, sequenced in a study of shared clonotypes between healthy human individuals (dated by TCRdb to about 2020). Library generation was performed with the immunoSEQ multiplex PCR assay. TCRdb's version of the immuneACCESS table is confined to in-frame rearrangements and falls short of the full clone set. An unresolved V gene accounts for under half of the shortfall where checked; the remainder is of unknown origin. This sample gives about 610,000 clones in total; roughly 97% of them show up just once. The top ten hold about 0.057% of the sample. The sample consisted of naive CD4+ T cells sorted from blood. Per the publication, the cell subset or site label means: CD45RA+ positively selected. These TCRs come from a woman aged 30 to 39 in good health.

This chain connects TRBV5-4 to TRBJ2-6; D possibly matches TRBD1 or TRBD2 (7 bases each). The germline CDR1 and CDR2 sequences are SGHNT and YYREEE (reference sequence). The CDR3 totals 18 residues. The V end lost 1 base, the J end lost 0 bases, and 14 bases lay between the germline ends. The CDR3 sequence is CASSLPRGGSSGANVLTF. In nucleotides, the CDR3 is TGTGCCAGCAGCTTGCCCAGGGGGGGGTCCTCTGGGGCCAACGTCCTGACTTTC.

The chain employs TRBV7-6 and TRBJ2-1; no clear D. CDR1 and CDR2 from the germline V gene are SGHVS and FNYEAQ. This CDR3 is 15 amino acids long. The ends were cut back, 5 bases at V and 6 bases at J, with 17 bases in the middle. The CDR3: CASSLLGVVGNEQFF. Written as DNA, the CDR3 is TGTGCCAGCAGCCTTCTGGGTGTTGTTGGCAATGAGCAGTTCTTC.

The chain has TRBV28 and TRBJ2-7; 9 bases are a match to TRBD2. This CDR3 has 15 residues. V shed 3 bases, J shed 3 bases, and the junction held 6 bases outside the gene matches. Germline V gene data show CDR1 as MDHEN and CDR2 as SYDVKM. The CDR3 loop reads CASSFPTSGVYEQYF. In DNA, the CDR3 is TGTGCCAGCAGTTTCCCGACTAGCGGAGTCTACGAGCAGTACTTC.

The V gene is TRBV30, the J gene TRBJ1-1; 8 bases match TRBD1. Germline V CDR1 and CDR2: GTSNPN, SVGIG (reference sequence). After removal of 0 bases from V and 4 bases from J, the junction contained 4 bases not matched to a gene. This CDR3 has 14 amino acids. CDR3 protein: CAWSVRQGITEAFF. The CDR3 DNA follows: TGTGCCTGGAGTGTGCGACAGGGGATCACTGAAGCTTTCTTT. The entire variable domain, with the rest obtained from reference TRBV30 and TRBJ1-1, is as follows: SQTIHQWPATLVQPVGSPLSLECTVEGTSNPNLYWYRQAAGRGLQLLFYSVGIGQISSEVPQNLSASRPQDRQFILSSKKLLLSDSGFYLCAWSVRQGITEAFFGQGTRLTVV.

This clone appeared a single time. This chain links TRBV4-1 with TRBJ2-3; 7 bases line up with TRBD2. The CDR3 covers 17 residues. J lost 1 base, V lost 4 bases, and 11 bases had no gene match. Germline CDR1 reads MGHRA; CDR2 reads YSYEKL. The DNA for the CDR3 is TGCGCCAGCAGCCGCCCGTGGGAGGCGGGAGGCACAGATACGCAGTATTTT. This sequence encodes CASSRPWEAGGTDTQYF.

V is TRBV6-6 and J is TRBJ1-5; D remains ambiguous. The V end lost 4 bases, the J end lost 2 bases, and 9 bases lay between the germline ends. Germline CDR1 and CDR2: MNHNY and SVGAGI (reference sequence). This CDR3 spans 14 amino acids. CDR3 coding DNA: TGTGCCAGCAGTTCGCATGGGGGCAATCAGCCCCAGCATTTT. Amino acids: CASSSHGGNQPQHF.

CDR3 in amino acids: CASSPAGGRSYEQYF. The CDR3 bases are TGCGCCAGCAGCCCGGCCGGCGGGAGGTCCTACGAGCAGTACTTC. The rearrangement uses TRBV5-1 and TRBJ2-7; 8 bases are shared with TRBD2. Germline V gene lookup returns CDR1 SGHRS and CDR2 YFSETQ. The CDR3 runs 15 residues. Losses at the gene ends were 4 bases for V and 1 base for J; bases not matched to a gene: 7.

The chain carries TRBV5-4 and TRBJ2-1; 8 bases align to TRBD2. Germline values: CDR1 SGHNT, CDR2 YYREEE (reference sequence). Trimming removed 4 bases from V and 6 bases from J; junction bases left unmatched: 9. The CDR3 sequence is 15 residues long. In nucleotides, the CDR3 is TGTGCCAGCAGCCCTAAGCGGGAGTTTGGCAATGAGCAGTTCTTC. This encodes CASSPKREFGNEQFF.

The chain uses TRBV6-7 and TRBJ2-3; D is undetermined. TRBV6-7 is an open reading frame whose function is uncertain. Trimming pared 7 bases from V and 9 bases from J, leaving 5 bases between. The CDR3 runs to 9 residues. This chain's CDR3 is CASMETQYF. The CDR3 DNA reads as TGTGCCAGCATGGAGACGCAGTATTTT.

This clone was observed a single time. The CDR3 DNA sequence: TGTGCCAGCAGCAAAAGAGGACAGACGCAGTATTTT. The encoded protein is CASSKRGQTQYF. The chain couples TRBV11-2 to TRBJ2-3; TRBD1 might be the D (6 bases). The CDR3 spans 12 residues. CDR1 and CDR2 from the germline V gene are SGHAT and FQNNGV. V was shortened by 5 bases and J by 9 bases, with 12 bases between the two germline ends.

V and J are TRBV27 and TRBJ2-1; tentative D call: TRBD2 (6 bases). This CDR3 contains 17 residues. V was clipped by 1 base and J by 5 bases, with 18 bases between them. The germline CDR1 and CDR2 sequences are MNHEY and SMNVEV (reference sequence). CDR3 nucleotides: TGTGCCAGCAGTTTATTGATAGGAGGGACTGCAAACAATGAGCAGTTCTTC. Its translation is CASSLLIGGTANNEQFF.

The genes are TRBV7-9 and TRBJ2-6; D unresolved. The CDR3 runs to 16 residues. Germline CDR1 is SEHNR and CDR2 is FQNEAQ (reference sequence). V was pared by 3 bases and J by 4 bases, with 13 bases between. Written as DNA, the CDR3 is TGTGCCAGCAGCTTTTCTGGCAGGCACGGGGCCAACGTCCTGACTTTC. It yields the protein CASSFSGRHGANVLTF.

Only a few counts were recorded for this clone. The sample holds other DNA sequences that translate to the same CDR3. The rearrangement uses TRBV6-5 and TRBJ2-7; D gene uncertain. Germline V gene lookup returns CDR1 MNHEY and CDR2 SVGAGI. CDR3 length: 11 residues. Trimming stripped 2 bases from V and 2 bases from J, with 1 base between. The CDR3 DNA reads TGTGCCAGCAGTTACGCCTACGAGCAGTACTTC. Translation: CASSYAYEQYF.

Only one count was recorded for this clone. The chain couples TRBV2 to TRBJ2-5; 11 bases fit TRBD2. Looked up from germline, CDR1 is SNHLY and CDR2 is FYNNEI. The CDR3 extends over 15 amino acids. After removal of 8 bases from V and 1 base from J, the junction contained 6 bases not matched to a gene. The CDR3 spells CASGRLAGSQETQYF. The CDR3 DNA sequence: TGTGCCAGCGGAAGACTAGCGGGATCCCAAGAGACCCAGTACTTC.

V is TRBV5-1 and J is TRBJ2-1; a weak D match, TRBD2 (6 bases). The CDR3 sequence is 14 residues long. V gave up 0 bases and J gave up 5 bases, with 9 bases separating them. The V gene's germline CDR1 is SGHRS and CDR2 YFSETQ. The CDR3 DNA reads TGCGCCAGCAGCTTGGACGGGAGAAACAATGAGCAGTTCTTC. This sequence encodes CASSLDGRNNEQFF.

V is TRBV6-6 and J is TRBJ2-7, with unresolved D. Between the trimmed V and J ends, which lost 7 bases and 0 bases, there was a span of 7 bases. Germline V gene data show CDR1 as MNHNY and CDR2 as SVGAGI (reference sequence). CDR3 length equals 12 residues. The CDR3 protein is CASKGYSYEQYF. CDR3 nucleotide sequence: TGTGCCAGCAAAGGATACTCCTACGAGCAGTACTTC.

This chain links TRBV28 with TRBJ1-2; maybe TRBD1 (5 bases). The CDR3 covers 15 residues. With 6 bases removed from V and 4 bases from J, the gap between germline ends came to 18 bases. Germline V gives CDR1 MDHEN, CDR2 SYDVKM. The CDR3 nucleotides read TGTGCCAGCAGCCACTTGGCAGGGTATGGCTATGGCTACACCTTC. It yields the protein CASSHLAGYGYGYTF.

The genes are TRBV7-9 and TRBJ2-7, with D tentatively TRBD1 (6 bases). This CDR3 has 15 amino acids. The V and J ends lost 2 bases and 2 bases respectively, with 13 bases between them. Looked up from germline, CDR1 is SEHNR and CDR2 is FQNEAQ (reference sequence). CDR3 loop: CASSLSRGGAYEQYF. The CDR3 DNA is TGTGCCAGCAGCTTATCCCGTGGGGGCGCCTACGAGCAGTACTTC.

The chain has TRBV5-1 and TRBJ1-6, with 7 bases aligning to TRBD1. Per germline, CDR1 SGHRS and CDR2 YFSETQ. There are 14 residues in the CDR3. The V segment lost 3 bases and the J segment 9 bases; nucleotides outside the gene matches: 6. The CDR3 spells CASSSGTESSPLHF. CDR3 bases: TGCGCCAGCAGCTCCGGGACAGAGAGTTCACCCCTCCACTTT.

The J gene is TRBJ1-1, the V gene TRBV19; TRBD1 might be the D (6 bases). Trimming cost V 5 bases and J 4 bases, with 20 bases left between them. CDR3 size: 16 residues. The germline CDR1 and CDR2 sequences are LNHDA and SQIVND (reference sequence). CDR3: CASSDPGAKGFTEAFF. The CDR3, as DNA: TGTGCCAGTAGTGACCCAGGGGCGAAAGGATTCACTGAAGCTTTCTTT.

This clone was counted a single time. The chain recombines TRBV27 with TRBJ1-5; 8 bases agree with TRBD1. The CDR3 totals 17 residues. J gave up 10 bases and V 2 bases, and 16 bases lay outside the gene matches. Germline assignment: CDR1 MNHEY and CDR2 SMNVEV (reference sequence). The CDR3 sequence is CASSLGQGLGGFYPQHF. In DNA form, the CDR3 reads TGTGCCAGCAGTTTAGGACAGGGTCTAGGCGGGTTTTATCCCCAGCATTTT.

The chain couples TRBV6-5 to TRBJ1-1; D is uncertain. Per the germline V gene, CDR1 is MNHEY and CDR2 is SVGAGI. The CDR3 length is 15 residues. V lost 4 bases, J lost 1 base, and 13 bases lay in between. CDR3 in DNA: TGTGCCAGCAGTTCCCTATCCGCTGAGAACACTGAAGCTTTCTTT. It codes for CASSSLSAENTEAFF.

This clone was seen only once. The chain couples TRBV28 to TRBJ1-2; tentative D call: TRBD1 (5 bases). The germline V gene has CDR1 MDHEN and CDR2 SYDVKM. Trimming pared 5 bases from V and 13 bases from J, leaving 14 bases between. The CDR3 has 11 amino acids. The CDR3 sequence is CASSEGASGTF. The CDR3 DNA follows: TGTGCCAGCAGTGAAGGGGCATCCGGCACCTTC.

The rearrangement joins TRBV11-1 to TRBJ2-7; D is ambiguous. This CDR3 is 12 amino acids long. V was pared by 5 bases and J by 6 bases, with 11 bases between. Germline V CDR1 and CDR2: SGHAT, FQDESV (reference sequence). CDR3 in amino acids: CASSMIQGEQYF. DNA of the CDR3: TGTGCCAGCAGCATGATACAAGGCGAGCAGTACTTC. Full variable domain (missing parts from reference TRBV11-1 and TRBJ2-7): EAEVAQSPRYKITEKSQAVAFWCDPISGHATLYWYRQILGQGPELLVQFQDESVVDDSQLPKDRFSAERLKGVDSTLKIQPAELGDSAMYLCASSMIQGEQYFGPGTRLTVT.

The chain has TRBV28 and TRBJ2-7, with 8 bases lining up with TRBD2. CDR3 length: 15 residues. Germline CDR1 and CDR2: MDHEN and SYDVKM. Trimming took 3 bases from V and 4 from J; bases not matched to a gene: 8. CDR3 in DNA: TGTGCCAGCAGTTTGTATAGCGGGACTCTTTACGAGCAGTACTTC. Residues: CASSLYSGTLYEQYF.